This T cell receptor (beta chain) is drawn from a study of CD8+CD57+ T cells in acquired aplastic anemia. Overall study: Sorted CD4+ plus CD8+ cells gave DNA averaging 3.2 ug. Study observations and caveats: The same twenty-nine CD8+ CDR3 sequences occurred in patients and in controls. Patients and controls had CD8+ Simpson's diversity values that were not significantly distinct.

Germline V lookup: CDR1 SEHNR, CDR2 FQNEAQ (reference sequence). V was pared by 0 bases and J by 4 bases, with 3 bases of the junction left unmatched. CDR3 length equals 16 residues. The template used for profiling TCR beta VDJ and CDR3 was genomic DNA. TCRdb re-called the reads with MiXCR, one entry per CDR3 protein. The table includes about 190,000 distinct CDR3 sequences, 50% to 75% detected once. A word on this clonotype: No antigen is known for it.

The sequence was collected from a human donor with severe aplastic anemia or a healthy control (not recorded which). Sequencing was performed on sorted CD4+, CD8+, or CD8+CD57+ T cells (not recorded which) from PBMCs. The V and J genes are TRBV7-9 and TRBJ2-2; 9 bases line up with TRBD1. For the CDR3, the DNA is TGTGCCAGCAGCTTAGCAAGACAGGGGGGCACCGGGGAGCTGTTTTTT. It is translated as CASSLARQGGTGELFF.